These T cell receptor beta chains were read from a single sample in a study of shared clonotypes between healthy human individuals. TCRdb's table, derived via immunoSEQ multiplex PCR, lists solely in-frame clones and lacks some. The data show more than 400,000 clones, 81% seen once. The sequenced sample consisted of PBMCs. All receptors come from a woman aged 40 to 50 in good health. Some clones in this sample may be carry-over from other donors' samples. Each CDR3 is given with its conserved first and last residue.

CASSDIAGDLHEQYF	TRBV6-1	TRBJ2-7	15
CASSYSPGDGNEQYF	TRBV6-5	TRBJ2-7	15
CASKWEGETTEAFF	TRBV6-4	TRBJ1-1	14
CASSLEGLSYEQYF	TRBV5-4	TRBJ2-7	14
CASSQAANTGELFF	TRBV4-3	TRBJ2-2	14
CATSRDQCEKLFF	TRBV15	TRBJ1-4	13
CASRTQGEFVYEQYF	TRBV28	TRBJ2-7	15
CATLSRPRYEQYF	TRBV28	NA	13
CAWNSGGGAGEQYF	TRBV30	TRBJ2-7	14
CASSEFGALGQPQHF	TRBV6-1	TRBJ1-5	15
CASSFHRDRAVEDSYEQYF	TRBV13	TRBJ2-7	19
CASSVSTGFPPYGYTF	TRBV5-1	TRBJ1-2	16
CASSPNEYEQYF	TRBV5-1	TRBJ2-7	12
CASSPCPPAGRQYF	TRBV18	TRBJ2-7	14
CATSRRTGGRSPLHF	TRBV15	TRBJ1-6	15
CASSFSGLAGGPNTGELFF	TRBV28	TRBJ2-2	19
CASSLGSGGRSYNEQFF	TRBV5-4	TRBJ2-1	17
CASTEIRGSGDTEAFF	TRBV18	TRBJ1-1	16
CASSLGDGGADTQYF	TRBV11-2	TRBJ2-3	15
CASSLDGQDHYGYTF	TRBV7-2	TRBJ1-2	15
CASSLAGHGSYEQYF	TRBV19	TRBJ2-7	15
CACKAGHLNTEAFF	TRBV30	TRBJ1-1	14
CATLRGTTGSYNEQFF	TRBV2	TRBJ2-1	16
CASSQGLAGDEQFF	TRBV2	TRBJ2-1	14
CSVVFGSYEQYF	TRBV29-1	TRBJ2-7	12
CASLDRNTDTQYF	TRBV19	TRBJ2-3	13
CASSPWGTLTDTQYF	TRBV5-6	TRBJ2-3	15
CAWSVGASGTREQYF	TRBV30	TRBJ2-7	15
CASRADRGAYEQYF	TRBV2	TRBJ2-7	14
CSVGTSGSTGELFF	TRBV29-1	TRBJ2-2	14
CASSTGTGETFEQYF	TRBV5-1	TRBJ2-7	15
CASSLEPQPYEQYF	TRBV7-2	TRBJ2-7	14
CASSLAGQSYEQYF	TRBV7-2	TRBJ2-7	14
CATSSGPSSGNTIYF	TRBV15	TRBJ1-3	15
CASSLKGVSEQFF	TRBV27	TRBJ2-1	13
CASSLERTQGISPLHF	TRBV5-1	TRBJ1-6	16
CSVEDLGAETQYF	TRBV29-1	TRBJ2-5	13
CASSQDGSGEETQYF	TRBV4-2	TRBJ2-5	15
CASSELRDEQFF	TRBV2	TRBJ2-1	12
CASSSLGLAVAKNIQYF	TRBV28	TRBJ2-4	17
CASSPWGGGELFF	TRBV27	TRBJ2-2	13
CASSPGLTSVNWYEQYF	TRBV5-1	TRBJ2-7	17
CASSDSDRSYGYTF	TRBV6-4	TRBJ1-2	14
CSADTGDEKLFF	TRBV29-1	TRBJ1-4	12
CAWSVVGASNQPQHF	TRBV30	TRBJ1-5	15
CASSLASSGALGEQFF	TRBV7-2	TRBJ2-1	16
CASSFGRGLNQPQHF	TRBV28	TRBJ1-5	15
CASSLAGDEQYF	TRBV28	TRBJ2-7	12
CAISESGGGADTQYF	TRBV10-3	TRBJ2-3	15
CATSGRGGSGANVLTF	TRBV15	TRBJ2-6	16
CASSISRAGGYSNQPQHF	TRBV19	TRBJ1-5	18
CASSLGAGGDTQYF	TRBV5-1	TRBJ2-3	14
CASSPRTGPYEQYF	TRBV7-8	TRBJ2-7	14
CASSVGEGGSQPQHF	TRBV19	TRBJ1-5	15
CASSRGYEQYF	TRBV5-6	TRBJ2-7	11